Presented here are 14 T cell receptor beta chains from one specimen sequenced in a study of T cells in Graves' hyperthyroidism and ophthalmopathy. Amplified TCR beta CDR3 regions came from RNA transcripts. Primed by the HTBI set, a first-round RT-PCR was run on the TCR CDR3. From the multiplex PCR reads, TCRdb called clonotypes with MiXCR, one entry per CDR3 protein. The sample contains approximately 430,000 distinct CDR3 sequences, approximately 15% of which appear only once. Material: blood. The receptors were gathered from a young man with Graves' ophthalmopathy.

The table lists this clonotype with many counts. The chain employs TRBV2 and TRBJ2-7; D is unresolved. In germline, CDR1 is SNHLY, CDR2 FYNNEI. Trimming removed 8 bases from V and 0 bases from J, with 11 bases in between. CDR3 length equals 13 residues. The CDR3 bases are TGTGCCAGCGTCAGACATTCCTCCTACGAGCAGTACTTC. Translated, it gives CASVRHSSYEQYF.

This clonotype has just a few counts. The CDR3 sequence is CASSGSPWSYEQYF. The CDR3 coding sequence is TGTGCCAGCAGTGGGTCCCCTTGGTCCTACGAGCAGTACTTC. The rearrangement joins TRBV25-1 to TRBJ2-7; D is undetermined. The CDR3 length is 14 residues. V was cut by 4 bases and J by 1 base, with 11 bases left in between. The V gene's germline CDR1 is MGHDK and CDR2 SYGVNS.

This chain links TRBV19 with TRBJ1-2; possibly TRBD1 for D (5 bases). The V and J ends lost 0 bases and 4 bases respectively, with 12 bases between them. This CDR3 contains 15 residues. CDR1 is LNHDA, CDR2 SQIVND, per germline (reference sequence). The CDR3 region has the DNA TGTGCCAGTAGTATAGATCGCCAGGGCGGCTATGGCTACACCTTC. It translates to CASSIDRQGGYGYTF.

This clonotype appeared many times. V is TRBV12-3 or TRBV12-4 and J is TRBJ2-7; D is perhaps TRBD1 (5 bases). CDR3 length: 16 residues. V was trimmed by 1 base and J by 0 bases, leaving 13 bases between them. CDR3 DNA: TGTGCCAGCAGTTTAGAGGGGTGGAGAAGCTCCTACGAGCAGTACTTC. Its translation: CASSLEGWRSSYEQYF.

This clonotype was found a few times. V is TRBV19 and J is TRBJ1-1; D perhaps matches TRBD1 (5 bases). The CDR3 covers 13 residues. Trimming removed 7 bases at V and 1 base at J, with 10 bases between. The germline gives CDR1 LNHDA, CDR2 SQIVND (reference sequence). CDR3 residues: CASNWGANTEAFF. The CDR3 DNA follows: TGTGCCAGTAACTGGGGCGCGAACACTGAAGCTTTCTTT.

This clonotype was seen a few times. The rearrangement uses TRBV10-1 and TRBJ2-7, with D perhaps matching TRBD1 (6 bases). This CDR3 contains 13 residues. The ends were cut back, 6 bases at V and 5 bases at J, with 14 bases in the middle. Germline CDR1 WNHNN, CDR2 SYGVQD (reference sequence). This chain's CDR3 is CASSGQLGDEQYF. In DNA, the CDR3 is TGCGCCAGCAGCGGACAGCTAGGTGACGAGCAGTACTTC.

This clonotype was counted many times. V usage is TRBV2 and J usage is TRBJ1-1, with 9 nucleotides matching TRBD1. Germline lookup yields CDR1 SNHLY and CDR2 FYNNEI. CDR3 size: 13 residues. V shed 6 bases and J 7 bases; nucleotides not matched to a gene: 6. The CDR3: CASRGQGVGEAFF. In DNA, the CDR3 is TGTGCCAGCAGGGGACAGGGCGTGGGTGAAGCTTTCTTT.

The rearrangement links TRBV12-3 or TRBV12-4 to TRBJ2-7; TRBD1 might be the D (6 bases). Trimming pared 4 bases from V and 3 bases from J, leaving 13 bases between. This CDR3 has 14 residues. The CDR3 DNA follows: TGTGCCAGCAGTTCCCCGGGACACCACTACGAGCAGTACTTC. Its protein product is CASSSPGHHYEQYF.

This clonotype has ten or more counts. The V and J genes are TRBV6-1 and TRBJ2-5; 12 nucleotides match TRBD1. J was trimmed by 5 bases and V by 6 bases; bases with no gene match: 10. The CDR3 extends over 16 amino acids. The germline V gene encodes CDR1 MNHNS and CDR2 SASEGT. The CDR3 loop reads CASSPRDRGRPETQYF. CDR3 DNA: TGTGCCAGCAGCCCCCGGGACAGGGGGCGGCCGGAGACCCAGTACTTC.

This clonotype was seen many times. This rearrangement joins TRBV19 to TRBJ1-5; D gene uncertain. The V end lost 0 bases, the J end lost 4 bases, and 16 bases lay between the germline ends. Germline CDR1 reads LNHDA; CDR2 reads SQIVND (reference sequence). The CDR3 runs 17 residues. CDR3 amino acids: CASSIDLRQAGNQPQHF. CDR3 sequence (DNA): TGTGCCAGTAGTATAGATCTTCGGCAAGCCGGGAATCAGCCCCAGCATTTT.

In nucleotides, the CDR3 is TGTGCCAGCAGCCTGATGGGACAGCTTGCAACTAATGAAAAACTGTTTTTT. Amino acid sequence: CASSLMGQLATNEKLFF. The chain is built from TRBV7-9 and TRBJ1-4, with TRBD1 matching over 7 bases. The length of the CDR3 is 17 residues. The V and J ends lost 5 bases and 0 bases, in that order; junction bases with no gene match: 9. CDR1 and CDR2 (germline): SEHNR, FQNEAQ (reference sequence).

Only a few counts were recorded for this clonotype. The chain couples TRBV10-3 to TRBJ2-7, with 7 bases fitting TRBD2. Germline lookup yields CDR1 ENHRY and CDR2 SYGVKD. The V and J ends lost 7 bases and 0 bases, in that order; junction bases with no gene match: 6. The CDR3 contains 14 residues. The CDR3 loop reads CAITLGGSSYEQYF. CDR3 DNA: TGTGCCATCACCCTGGGGGGGAGCTCCTACGAGCAGTACTTC.

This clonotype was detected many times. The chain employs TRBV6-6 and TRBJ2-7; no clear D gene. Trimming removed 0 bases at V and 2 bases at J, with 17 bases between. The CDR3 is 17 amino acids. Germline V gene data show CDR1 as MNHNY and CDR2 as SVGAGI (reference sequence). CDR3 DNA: TGTGCCAGCAGTTACTCAAGAAAGAAGGGTTTCCCCTACGAGCAGTACTTC. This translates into CASSYSRKKGFPYEQYF.

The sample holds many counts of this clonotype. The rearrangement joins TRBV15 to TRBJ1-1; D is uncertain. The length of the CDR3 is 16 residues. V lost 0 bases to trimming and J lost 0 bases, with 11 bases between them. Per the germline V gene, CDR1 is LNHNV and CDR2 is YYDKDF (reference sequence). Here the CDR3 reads CATSRERAALNTEAFF. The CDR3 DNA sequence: TGTGCCACCAGCAGAGAAAGGGCAGCCTTGAACACTGAAGCTTTCTTT.